This T cell receptor beta chain was retrieved from a study of shared clonotypes between healthy human individuals (dated by TCRdb to 2020 to 2021). Notes on the research overall: A couple of women and a few men aged 18 to 49 years were included in the cohort. To estimate repertoire size and how much clonotypes are shared between individuals, the study performed deep sequencing of blood TCR repertoires from roughly five healthy adults. Libraries were prepared and TCR repertoires were sequenced by different laboratories using diverse techniques, in order to increase sequencing depth and limit assay-specific biases. Leukapheresis yielded between about 0.85 and 10 billion PBMCs per donor. Per donor, three plates each were used for CD4 naive and CD4 memory, two for CD8 naive, and one for CD8 memory.

The donors were healthy, HIV-negative adults with no recently reported acute infections or vaccinations. Every donor was a Caucasian adult residing in Nashville, Tennessee, USA. CD4+ T cells were enriched through magnetic negative selection, after which naive cells were positively selected on CD45RA and the remaining negative fraction served as the memory subset. Blood was collected by leukapheresis, and PBMCs were isolated by Ficoll-Histopaque density gradient centrifugation and then cryopreserved in liquid nitrogen vapor phase. Analytical flow cytometry was used to check the purity and quantity of each magnetically sorted T cell population. From each sorted fraction, genomic DNA was isolated and quantified by UV absorbance on a Nanodrop 2000c. On the study overall, not on this receptor specifically: Sampling was limited to blood, and TCR repertoires in tissue likely differ from TCR repertoires in blood. Rarefaction of sorted-subset datasets indicated incomplete sequencing despite the large sequencing depth. Across a handful of donors, approximately 4.9% of naive CD4, 3% to 3.5% of naive CD8, 2.3% of memory CD4, and 0.3% to 0.45% of memory CD8 clonotypes were shared. Based on pairwise subsampling, the degree of clonotype sharing among donors was expected to be affected by sequencing depth. The small number of donors limited the genetic and exposure-history diversity represented. Naive subsets generally had larger estimated clonotype richness than memory subsets did. Compared with non-shared clonotypes, the clonotypes found in all four sorted-subset donors had higher generation probabilities.

Using the deep immunoSEQ assay, TCR CDR3 regions were amplified from genomic DNA by multiplex PCR. Extracted genomic DNA from each cell subset was distributed evenly across all wells of several immunoSEQ 96-well plates, and each plate was treated as a replicate. For sorted subsets, roughly 200 ng genomic DNA, equal to 30,000 to 35,000 T cell genomes, was loaded into each replicate PCR. Purified libraries were quantified with a Qubit 3.0 fluorometer, sized on a Bioanalyzer 2100, and re-quantified with the KAPA Library Quantification kit. Every immunoSEQ 96-well plate was sequenced on a dedicated single-read 150-cycle Illumina NextSeq 550 flow cell. Under the source paper's analysis protocol: Because only junctional sequences without quality scores were contained in the immunoSEQ output, filtering matching that applied to full-length reads could not be performed. To assign V/J genes and CDR3, sequences were annotated against IMGT germline references using PyIR, a Python wrapper for IgBLAST v1.9. Reads were filtered out if the reads had weak V/J assignments (E-value above 1e-6), no CDR3, stop codons, out-of-frame junctions, or ambiguous translated residues. V3J clonotypes were defined as sequences sharing the same inferred V gene, J gene, and CDR3 amino acid sequence. Percentage overlap between repertoires was calculated by dividing the number of shared unique clonotypes by the size of the smaller repertoire. Three approaches were used to assess repertoire richness: RTK rarefaction, the Chao1 estimator, and Recon v2.1 estimates of unobserved clonotypes. OLGA was used to compute generation probabilities for all TCRbeta clonotypes that the gDNA method yielded from a handful of donors. The table comes from immuneACCESS by way of TCRdb, which keeps in-frame sequences with V and J called. Part of the clones is missing from these tables; in studies checked, under half for an unresolved V gene and the rest for unknown reasons. The V and J calls and the clone size are those of that table, but D and trimming were determined from the DNA. This sample gives almost 750,000 clones in total; over 60% of them show up just once. The top ten clonotypes cover approximately 2% of the sample.

This clone appeared a few times. Its antigen is not yet known. No much larger clonotype is one base removed from it; base qualities were not supplied. This TCR came from a woman aged 30 to 39 in good health. The specimen sequenced was memory CD4+ T cells sorted from blood. In the paper's terms, the cell subset or site label means: CD45RA-negative fraction.

The DNA reads TGTGGGGCGCGGTACTCTGGGGCCAACGTCCTGACTTTC. It is translated as CGARYSGANVLTF. The chain is encoded by TRBV28 joined to TRBJ2-6, with no reliable assignment of the D segment. Taken from cysteine to phenylalanine, the CDR3 has 13 residues. CDR3 DNA is the only sequence kept; it has 39 bases, read in frame from the first base. CDR1 and CDR2, per the germline V gene, are MDHEN and SYDVKM.